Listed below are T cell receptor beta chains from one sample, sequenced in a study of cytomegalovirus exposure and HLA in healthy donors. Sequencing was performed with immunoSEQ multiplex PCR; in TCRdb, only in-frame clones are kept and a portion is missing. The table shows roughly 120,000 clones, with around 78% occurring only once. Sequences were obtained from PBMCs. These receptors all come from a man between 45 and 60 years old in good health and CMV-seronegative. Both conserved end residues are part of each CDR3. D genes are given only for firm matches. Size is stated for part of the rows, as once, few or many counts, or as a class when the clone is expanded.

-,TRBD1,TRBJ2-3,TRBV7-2,CASSPASGQVWDTQYF,TGTGCCAGCAGCCCAGCTTCGGGACAGGTGTGGGATACGCAGTATTTT
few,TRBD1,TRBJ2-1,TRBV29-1,CSVEGTGNEQFF,TGCAGCGTTGAGGGGACAGGCAATGAGCAGTTCTTC
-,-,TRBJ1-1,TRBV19,CASSFHGDQNTEAFF,TGTGCCAGTAGTTTCCACGGGGATCAGAACACTGAAGCTTTCTTT
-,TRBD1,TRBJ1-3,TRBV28,CASSPGQLSGNTIYF,TGTGCCAGCAGCCCGGGACAGCTCTCTGGAAACACCATATATTTT
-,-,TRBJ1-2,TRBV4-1,CASSLQPPKALNNYGYTF,TGCGCCAGCAGCCTCCAACCCCCGAAAGCGCTTAACAACTATGGCTACACCTTC
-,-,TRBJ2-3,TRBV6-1,CASSDYRVGTDTQYF,TGTGCCAGCAGTGATTACAGGGTGGGCACAGATACGCAGTATTTT
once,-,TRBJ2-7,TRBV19,CASSSPGDSAYEQYF,TGTGCCAGTAGTTCTCCGGGAGACAGCGCCTACGAGCAGTACTTC
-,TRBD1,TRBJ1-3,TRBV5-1,CASSSGQGMDTIYF,TGCGCCAGCAGCTCGGGACAGGGAATGGACACCATATATTTT
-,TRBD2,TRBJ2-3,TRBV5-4,CASSLGLAGGSDTQYF,TGTGCCAGCAGCCTAGGACTAGCGGGGGGCTCAGATACGCAGTATTTT
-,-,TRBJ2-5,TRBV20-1,CSASPQETQYF,TGCAGTGCTAGCCCTCAGGAGACCCAGTACTTC
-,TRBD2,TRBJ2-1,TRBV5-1,CASSSGGAEEQFF,TGCGCCAGCAGCAGCGGGGGGGCGGAGGAGCAGTTCTTC